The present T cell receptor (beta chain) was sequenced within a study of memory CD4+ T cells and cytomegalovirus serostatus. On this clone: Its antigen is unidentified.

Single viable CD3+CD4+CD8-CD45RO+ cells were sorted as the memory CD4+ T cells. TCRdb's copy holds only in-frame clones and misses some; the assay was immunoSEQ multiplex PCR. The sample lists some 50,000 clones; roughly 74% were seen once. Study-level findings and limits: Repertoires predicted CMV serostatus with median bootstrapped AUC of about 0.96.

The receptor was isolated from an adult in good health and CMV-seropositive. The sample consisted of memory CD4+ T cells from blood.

The CDR3 loop reads CASSENTGGTDTQYF. The CDR3, as DNA: TGTGCCAGCAGTGAAAATACAGGGGGCACAGATACGCAGTATTTT. The chain carries TRBV2 and TRBJ2-3; TRBD1 agrees at 7 bases. J lost 1 base, V lost 2 bases, and 3 bases had no gene match. The germline V gene encodes CDR1 SNHLY and CDR2 FYNNEI. This CDR3 region has 15 residues.